Presented here are 25 T cell receptor beta chains from one specimen sequenced in a study of blood T cell repertoires in COVID-19. TCRdb's table, derived via immunoSEQ multiplex PCR, lists solely in-frame clones and lacks some. The sample yields about 350,000 clones, roughly 84% seen once. The specimen was PBMCs or T cells enriched from blood (not recorded which). Every receptor here comes from a woman in her 30s who had recovered from COVID-19.

The rearrangement uses TRBV29-1 and TRBJ1-1; D gene unclear. CDR1 is SQVTM, CDR2 ANQGSEA, per germline. V lost 4 bases and J lost 0, with 9 bases in between. The CDR3 is made up of 13 amino acids. The CDR3 nucleotides read TGCAGCGTTGTGTGGCGGATGAACACTGAAGCTTTCTTT. It is translated as CSVVWRMNTEAFF.

The V gene is TRBV15, the J gene TRBJ2-5, with D possibly being TRBD1 (5 bases). The CDR3 is 14 residues long. With 1 base removed from V and 4 bases from J, the gap between germline ends came to 10 bases. Germline CDR1 is LNHNV and CDR2 is YYDKDF (reference sequence). The CDR3 DNA follows: TGTGCCACCAGCAGAGTCCAGGGTGGAGAGACCCAGTACTTC. It encodes CATSRVQGGETQYF.

The chain recombines TRBV19 with TRBJ1-2; maybe TRBD1 (6 bases). The V gene's germline CDR1 is LNHDA and CDR2 SQIVND (reference sequence). Trimming shortened V by 7 bases and J by 2 bases, and 20 bases separated the two germline ends. The CDR3 spans 16 residues. In nucleotides, the CDR3 is TGTGCCAGTACCCTACGAAGCGAGGGGGGGAACTATGGCTACACCTTC. The encoded protein is CASTLRSEGGNYGYTF.

This clone was seen only a few times. V and J are TRBV7-8 and TRBJ1-5; D ambiguous. The CDR3 has 13 residues. Germline CDR1 SGHVS, CDR2 FQNEAQ. The V gene lost 5 bases and the J gene lost 4 bases, with 9 bases spanning the gap. The CDR3 DNA follows: TGTGCCAGCAGCCCTGCAGCGAATCAGCCCCAGCATTTT. It is translated as CASSPAANQPQHF.

J is TRBJ1-2 and V is TRBV4-1, with 8 bases aligning to TRBD1. CDR1 MGHRA and CDR2 YSYEKL come from the germline V gene. After removal of 4 bases from V and 7 bases from J, the junction contained 14 bases not matched to a gene. This CDR3 has 16 residues. CDR3 coding DNA: TGCGCCAGCAGCCCCGAACCGGGACAGGTCCGTTTTGGCTACACCTTC. This translates into CASSPEPGQVRFGYTF.

This chain joins TRBV28 and TRBJ2-3; D not resolved. V lost 4 bases and J 3 bases, leaving 14 bases between the germline ends. The germline gives CDR1 MDHEN, CDR2 SYDVKM. This CDR3 spans 15 amino acids. CDR3 sequence reads: CASSSTGSDTDTQYF. The CDR3 DNA reads TGTGCCAGCAGTTCGACGGGTTCAGATACAGATACGCAGTATTTT.

This rearrangement joins TRBV28 to TRBJ2-7; no clear D. Germline CDR1 and CDR2: MDHEN and SYDVKM. Between the trimmed V and J ends, which lost 3 bases and 4 bases, there was a span of 10 bases. This CDR3 spans 13 amino acids. The CDR3: CASSFSVPYEQYF. The DNA for the CDR3 is TGTGCCAGCAGTTTTTCGGTTCCGTACGAGCAGTACTTC.

The J gene is TRBJ2-2, the V gene TRBV6-2 or TRBV6-3; 7 nucleotides line up with TRBD2. Germline V CDR1 and CDR2: MNHEY, SVGEGT. The junction had 13 bases not matched to a gene; V was cut back by 1 base and J by 5 bases. This CDR3 region has 18 residues. For the CDR3, the DNA is TGTGCCAGCAGTTACTTCACTTCGTCGGGAGGACTGACCGGGGAGCTGTTTTTT. It is translated as CASSYFTSSGGLTGELFF.

This clone was picked up a small number of times. The rearrangement links TRBV24-1 to TRBJ2-2; 10 positions agree with TRBD1. CDR3 size: 16 residues. The trim removed 4 bases at V and 3 bases at J, leaving 4 bases unmatched. Looked up from germline, CDR1 is KGHDR and CDR2 is SFDVKD. The CDR3 DNA follows: TGTGCCACCAGTGACCTGGGACAGGGGTACACCGGGGAGCTGTTTTTT. It codes for CATSDLGQGYTGELFF.

The table lists this clone with a count of one. The chain combines TRBV7-2 with TRBJ2-3, with 9 bases fitting TRBD2. The germline gives CDR1 SGHTA, CDR2 FQGNSA. Trimming at V came to 4 bases and at J to 1 base, leaving 3 bases not matched to a gene. The CDR3 covers 15 residues. This chain's CDR3 is CASSSSGVGTDTQYF. CDR3 sequence (DNA): TGTGCCAGCAGCTCTAGCGGGGTGGGCACAGATACGCAGTATTTT.

This chain connects TRBV6-5 to TRBJ2-7, with 7 nucleotides matching TRBD2. The germline V gene has CDR1 MNHEY and CDR2 SVGAGI. The CDR3 has 16 amino acids. V trimming: 0 bases; J trimming: 6 bases; junction bases outside the gene matches: 11. CDR3 residues: CASSYSIASGVSEQYF. CDR3 coding DNA: TGTGCCAGCAGTTACTCGATAGCCAGCGGGGTTTCCGAGCAGTACTTC.

The chain has TRBV9 and TRBJ2-5, with TRBD2 identical over 15 bases. The CDR3 length is 17 residues. J gave up 2 bases and V 4 bases, and 6 bases lay outside the gene matches. Germline values: CDR1 SGDLS, CDR2 YYNGEE. CDR3 in amino acids: CASSHAGLAGGQETQYF. CDR3 nucleotides: TGTGCCAGCAGCCATGCGGGACTAGCGGGGGGTCAAGAGACCCAGTACTTC.

V usage is TRBV14 and J usage is TRBJ1-6, with no clear D. V was pared by 3 bases and J by 7 bases, with 16 bases between. Germline V gene sequence: CDR1 SGHDN, CDR2 FVKESK. This CDR3 contains 16 residues. CDR3 nucleotide sequence: TGTGCCAGCAGCCATCGCGGCGGAGTTGGGAATTCACCCCTCCACTTT. Its translation: CASSHRGGVGNSPLHF.

DNA for the CDR3: TGCGCCAGCAGCCGACAGAGTGAGACCCAGTACTTC. Amino acid sequence: CASSRQSETQYF. The rearrangement joins TRBV5-1 to TRBJ2-5; the D gene is possibly TRBD1 (5 bases). Germline values: CDR1 SGHRS, CDR2 YFSETQ. This CDR3 comprises 12 residues. Trimming shortened V by 4 bases and J by 5 bases, and 9 bases separated the two germline ends.

This chain uses TRBV28 with TRBJ2-7; TRBD1 matches at 9 bases. With 5 bases clipped from V and 6 bases from J, the junction kept 8 bases outside the gene matches. The CDR3 is made up of 14 amino acids. The germline V gene encodes CDR1 MDHEN and CDR2 SYDVKM. CDR3: CASSLGDRASEQYF. The CDR3 DNA reads as TGTGCCAGCAGTCTAGGGGACAGGGCGTCCGAGCAGTACTTC.

The DNA for the CDR3 is TGTGCCAGCAGTTCACAGGGACAACCCTACAATGAGCAGTTCTTC. This encodes CASSSQGQPYNEQFF. The chain combines TRBV11-1 with TRBJ2-1; D possibly corresponds to TRBD1 (6 bases). The CDR3 runs 15 residues. Trimming took 6 bases from V and 2 from J, leaving 14 bases between them. Germline lookup yields CDR1 SGHAT and CDR2 FQDESV (reference sequence).

The chain couples TRBV5-1 to TRBJ1-1; 9 nucleotides align to TRBD1. This CDR3 has 17 amino acids. The V gene end was trimmed by 7 bases and the J gene end by 4 bases; junction bases not matched to a gene: 17. Germline CDR1 SGHRS, CDR2 YFSETQ. Written as DNA, the CDR3 is TGCGCCAGCCAGGGGGGACAGGGCGTCCGGGGAGCCACTGAAGCTTTCTTT. Translating gives CASQGGQGVRGATEAFF.

The chain links TRBV11-3 to TRBJ2-1; 9 bases align to TRBD2. This CDR3 has 18 residues. Germline loops: CDR1 SGHNT, CDR2 YENEEA. V shed 5 bases, J shed 2 bases, and the junction held 13 bases outside the gene matches. The CDR3: CASSPRSSGGPTYNEQFF. The CDR3 nucleotides read TGTGCCAGCAGCCCCCGGAGTAGCGGGGGCCCGACCTACAATGAGCAGTTCTTC.

This clone was detected once. The chain recombines TRBV5-5 with TRBJ2-3, with D perhaps TRBD2 (6 bases). The germline CDR1 and CDR2 sequences are SGHKS and YYEKEE (reference sequence). V was cut by 7 bases and J by 2 bases, with 14 bases left in between. CDR3 length: 14 amino acids. CDR3 in DNA: TGTGCCAGCTACCACGGGACTGCCACAGATACGCAGTATTTT. Encoded protein: CASYHGTATDTQYF.

V and J are TRBV2 and TRBJ2-1; 14 nucleotides line up with TRBD2. This CDR3 comprises 17 residues. Germline CDR1 is SNHLY and CDR2 is FYNNEI. J was trimmed by 2 bases and V by 7 bases; bases with no gene match: 7. The CDR3 spells CASIRTSGGTAYNEQFF. The CDR3 region has the DNA TGTGCCAGCATCAGGACTAGCGGGGGGACGGCCTACAATGAGCAGTTCTTC. The variable domain in full, with the rest retrieved from reference TRBV2 and TRBJ2-1, is EPEVTQTPSHQVTQMGQEVILRCVPISNHLYFYWYRQILGQKVEFLVSFYNNEISEKSEIFDDQFSVERPDGSNFTLKIRSTKLEDSAMYFCASIRTSGGTAYNEQFFGPGTRLTVL.

The V call is TRBV27, the J call TRBJ1-1; D uncertain. The V end was cut by 3 bases, the J end by 4 bases, with 12 bases between. CDR1 and CDR2 from the germline V gene are MNHEY and SMNVEV (reference sequence). The CDR3 sequence is 14 residues long. CDR3: CASSFLSSSTEAFF. The CDR3 nucleotides read TGTGCCAGCAGTTTTCTCTCCTCGAGCACTGAAGCTTTCTTT.

The chain is built from TRBV19 and TRBJ1-3; 9 bases map to TRBD1. The V segment lost 2 bases and the J segment 2 bases; nucleotides outside the gene matches: 4. CDR1 and CDR2 (germline): LNHDA, SQIVND (reference sequence). This CDR3 comprises 16 residues. DNA of the CDR3: TGTGCCAGTAGTATACGAAGACAGGGGGCTGGAAACACCATATATTTT. It translates to CASSIRRQGAGNTIYF.

The rearrangement links TRBV5-4 to TRBJ2-4; D is unresolved. The ends were cut back, 1 base at V and 7 bases at J, with 15 bases in the middle. The CDR3 totals 15 residues. The germline gives CDR1 SGHNT, CDR2 YYREEE (reference sequence). The CDR3 region has the DNA TGTGCCAGCAGCTTGTTTCACGGTACAGTGAACATTCAGTACTTC. Translation gives CASSLFHGTVNIQYF.

The chain joins TRBV30 to TRBJ1-1, with unresolved D. The CDR3 has 13 amino acids. The V gene lost 3 bases and the J gene lost 0 bases, with 8 bases spanning the gap. From germline, CDR1 is GTSNPN and CDR2 SVGIG (reference sequence). The CDR3: CAWRALLNTEAFF. CDR3 sequence (DNA): TGTGCCTGGAGAGCCCTCTTGAACACTGAAGCTTTCTTT.

The rearrangement joins TRBV6-6 to TRBJ2-7; TRBD1 is a possible D gene (5 bases). V lost 5 bases and J lost 3, with 26 bases in between. Per the germline V gene, CDR1 is MNHNY and CDR2 is SVGAGI (reference sequence). The CDR3 has 18 amino acids. This CDR3 reads CASSPNARAPEQGYEQYF. The CDR3 bases are TGTGCCAGCAGTCCCAACGCCAGGGCCCCGGAGCAAGGCTACGAGCAGTACTTC.